A single sample is the source of the 17 T cell receptor beta chains below, sequenced in a study of response to subunit inactivated influenza vaccine. TCRdb recomputed calls from the RT-PCR reads with MiXCR, one row per CDR3 protein. Here the sample spans 400,000 to 550,000 distinct CDR3 sequences, roughly 27% being singletons. The sample consisted of CD4+ T cells sorted from PBMCs, taken approximately 5 days after vaccination. The receptors derive from a man between 45 and 60 years old who received an inactivated influenza vaccine.

This clonotype was detected a few times. This sequence joins TRBV20-1 and TRBJ2-7; 8 positions agree with TRBD1. The V segment lost 6 bases and the J segment 5 bases; nucleotides outside the gene matches: 6. Germline V CDR1 and CDR2: DFQATT, SNEGSKA (reference sequence). This CDR3 has 12 amino acids. As DNA, the CDR3 is TGCAGTGCCCGGACAGGGAGAAACGAGCAGTACTTC. Its protein product is CSARTGRNEQYF.

In its sample, this clonotype was seen a few times. This chain joins TRBV29-1 and TRBJ2-3; no reliable D call. This CDR3 spans 15 amino acids. V lost 5 bases and J 2 bases, leaving 17 bases between the germline ends. Germline V gene data show CDR1 as SQVTM and CDR2 as ANQGSEA. CDR3 residues: CSVQGLGRPTDTQYF. As DNA, the CDR3 is TGCAGCGTTCAAGGCCTCGGCAGGCCCACAGATACGCAGTATTTT.

This clonotype showed up just a few times. This chain uses TRBV29-1 with TRBJ2-4, with D tentatively TRBD1 (5 bases). This CDR3 has 14 residues. Germline CDR1 and CDR2: SQVTM and ANQGSEA. Trimming left V 6 bases short and J 0 bases short, with 12 bases between. CDR3 nucleotide sequence: TGCAGCGTCAGGGATCCGATAGCCAAAAACATTCAGTACTTC. This sequence encodes CSVRDPIAKNIQYF.

CDR3 bases: TGCGCCAGCAGCCCGGGACAGAAAAGTTCACCCCTCCACTTT. It is translated as CASSPGQKSSPLHF. This rearrangement joins TRBV5-1 to TRBJ1-6, with 7 positions matching TRBD1. The CDR3 is 14 residues long. Germline V gene lookup returns CDR1 SGHRS and CDR2 YFSETQ. Trimming cost V 4 bases and J 9 bases; bases outside gene matches: 7.

J is TRBJ2-1 and V is TRBV10-3; 8 nucleotides line up with TRBD2. This CDR3 has 16 amino acids. V was clipped by 0 bases and J by 7 bases; unmatched bases: 8. Germline CDR1 is ENHRY and CDR2 is SYGVKD. Written as DNA, the CDR3 is TGTGCCATCAGTGAGTCTCACGGGGGGGCGGGGAATGAGCAGTTCTTC. The encoded protein is CAISESHGGAGNEQFF.

DNA of the CDR3: TGTGCCAGCAGCGTCGACCTGGACGGAAAATACGAGCAGTACTTC. Amino acid sequence: CASSVDLDGKYEQYF. The J gene is TRBJ2-7, the V gene TRBV9; D not certain. The CDR3 contains 15 residues. Trimming took 2 bases from V and 4 from J, leaving 16 bases between them. Looked up from germline, CDR1 is SGDLS and CDR2 is YYNGEE.

This clonotype was recorded many times. The DNA of the CDR3 is TGCGCCAGCAAGACGACTAGCGGAAACACCGGGGAGCTGTTTTTT. It is translated as CASKTTSGNTGELFF. The V gene is TRBV5-1, the J gene TRBJ2-2; 9 nucleotides match TRBD2. Germline CDR1 SGHRS, CDR2 YFSETQ. Trimming at V came to 6 bases and at J to 2 bases, leaving 5 bases not matched to a gene. CDR3 length equals 15 residues.

This rearrangement joins TRBV12-3 or TRBV12-4 to TRBJ1-2; 7 nucleotides line up with TRBD1. The junction had 3 bases not matched to a gene; V was cut back by 1 base and J by 4 bases. The CDR3 covers 14 residues. This CDR3 is CASSLGDRVYGYTF. CDR3 sequence (DNA): TGTGCCAGCAGTTTAGGTGACAGGGTCTATGGCTACACCTTC.

This clonotype turned up a few times. The chain couples TRBV7-9 to TRBJ2-1; TRBD1 aligns across 10 bases. CDR1 is SEHNR, CDR2 FQNEAQ, per germline (reference sequence). CDR3 length: 19 residues. Losses at the gene ends were 6 bases for V and 5 bases for J; bases not matched to a gene: 19. CDR3 DNA: TGTGCCAGCAGTCGAATGAGGCTAAGATCGGGACAGGGGAACAATGAGCAGTTCTTC. As protein: CASSRMRLRSGQGNNEQFF. The full variable domain, in which reference TRBV7-9 and TRBJ2-1 provide the parts outside the CDR3, is DTGVSQNPRHKITKRGQNVTFRCDPISEHNRLYWYRQTLGQGPEFLTYFQNEAQLEKSRLLSDRFSAERPKGSFSTLEIQRTEQGDSAMYLCASSRMRLRSGQGNNEQFFGPGTRLTVL.

This clonotype has only a few counts. V gene TRBV12-3 or TRBV12-4 combines with J gene TRBJ2-1; TRBD1 matches 9 bases. CDR3 size: 16 residues. With V trimmed by 3 bases and J by 10 bases, 13 bases remained unmatched. The CDR3 DNA reads TGTGCCAGCAGTTTTGGGGCCACACAGGGGGCAGGGGAGCAGTTCTTC. Its protein product is CASSFGATQGAGEQFF.

This clonotype was found many times. This chain's CDR3 is CASSLPADTQYF. Written as DNA, the CDR3 is TGCGCCAGCAGCTTGCCCGCAGATACGCAGTATTTT. The chain uses TRBV5-1 and TRBJ2-3, with D hard to call. Trimming took off 1 base at V and 4 bases at J, with 4 bases between the two ends. The CDR3 spans 12 residues. Germline CDR1 reads SGHRS; CDR2 reads YFSETQ.

This chain links TRBV20-1 with TRBJ1-5; D remains ambiguous. CDR3 length equals 16 residues. Per the germline V gene, CDR1 is DFQATT and CDR2 is SNEGSKA (reference sequence). Trimming took off 1 base at V and 8 bases at J, with 21 bases between the two ends. In nucleotides, the CDR3 is TGCAGTGCTAGAGCCCCTAATAGTAATCCTAGGGAGCCCCAGCATTTT. It encodes CSARAPNSNPREPQHF.

The J gene is TRBJ2-5, the V gene TRBV4-1, with 12 positions matching TRBD2. V shed 5 bases and J 5 bases; nucleotides not matched to a gene: 6. The CDR3 has 15 residues. The germline CDR1 and CDR2 sequences are MGHRA and YSYEKL. The CDR3 protein is CASSSSGGARETQYF. The CDR3 DNA reads as TGCGCCAGCAGCTCTAGCGGGGGGGCCCGGGAGACCCAGTACTTC.

This chain uses TRBV5-1 with TRBJ2-7; TRBD1 matches at 7 bases. Germline V gene lookup returns CDR1 SGHRS and CDR2 YFSETQ. V was clipped by 4 bases and J by 5 bases; unmatched bases: 9. The CDR3 length is 14 residues. The CDR3 nucleotides are TGCGCCAGCAGCAAAGACAGGGTGGGGAACGAGCAGTACTTC. This sequence encodes CASSKDRVGNEQYF.

This clonotype has more than one count but fewer than ten. The chain is built from TRBV20-1 and TRBJ2-3; 14 nucleotides agree with TRBD2. Germline-derived CDR1 and CDR2 are DFQATT and SNEGSKA (reference sequence). The CDR3 has 15 amino acids. V trimming: 4 bases; J trimming: 10 bases; junction bases outside the gene matches: 10. CDR3 nucleotides: TGCAGTGCTACCCTGACTAGCGGGAGGGCCTCTGCGCAGTATTTT. Translated, it gives CSATLTSGRASAQYF.

Only a few counts were recorded for this clonotype. The rearrangement uses TRBV21-1 and TRBJ2-5; no check of the table's D call, TRBD2, against the DNA was made. TRBV21-1 is recorded as a pseudogene. The CDR3 is made up of 14 amino acids. The CDR3 DNA sequence: TGTGCCAACCGCCGGGCTAGCGTACAAGAGACCCAGTACTTC. The encoded protein is CANRRASVQETQYF.

The chain links TRBV29-1 to TRBJ2-3; D not certain. This CDR3 has 13 amino acids. CDR1 is SQVTM and CDR2 is ANQGSEA in the germline V gene. With 7 bases removed from V and 1 base from J, the gap between germline ends came to 12 bases. The CDR3 loop is CSAATPGTDTQYF. CDR3 nucleotide sequence: TGCAGCGCTGCGACACCCGGCACAGATACGCAGTATTTT.